The following is a T cell receptor beta chain sequence with its context. Its antigen specificity is not known. One base away there is no much larger clone; base qualities are not given. The source of the sample is a study of T cell responses to AZD1222 COVID-19 vaccine (dated by TCRdb to about 2021). General notes on the study: Because spike-specific TCR depth and breadth did not differ between the two schedules, AZD1222 recipients who got a second dose at roughly 4 weeks were pooled with those who got a second dose at roughly 12 weeks. A total of 233 trial participants underwent TCR sequencing, of whom roughly 210 had received two doses of AZD1222 and 26 had received two doses of the MenACWY control vaccine. Trial participants were enrolled into age subgroups of 18-55, 56-69 and 70-plus years, which contained roughly 140, 27 and 60 TCR-sequenced participants, respectively.

Read against the paper, the sample's time point label means: baseline before first vaccination. Vaccinee samples were obtained from the UK trials COV001 and COV002, which included a single-blind randomized controlled phase 2/3 trial of AZD1222 (ChAdOx1 nCoV-19) in healthy adults. Trial participant PBMC samples were collected at day 0 and day 28 after the second dose for TCRbeta chain sequencing. The CDR3 regions of human TCRbeta chains were subjected to immunosequencing. Under the source paper's analysis protocol: Repertoire TCRs were checked for matches against a reference library of SARS-CoV-2-specific TCRs that had been generated using the MIRA antigen-specificity platform. Breadth was defined as the fraction of unique TCRs that were SARS-CoV-2-associated, and depth was defined as the fraction of total T cells that were SARS-CoV-2-associated. Each spike-specific TCR was assigned to its reactive spike region and to a CD4 or CD8 class using the MIRA data. Log10-transformed breadth and depth values were compared by one-way ANOVA with Sidak's multiple comparisons tests. The clones in this table, taken by TCRdb from immuneACCESS, are in-frame only. Not every clone is retained; where verified, under half of the shortfall comes from an unresolved V gene, and the cause of the rest is unknown. V and J calls and clone size follow that table, whereas D and trimming were derived from the DNA. The sample includes around 80,000 clones, with more than 90% observed a single time. The ten most abundant clones make up roughly 5.2% of the sample.

General findings and caveats noted by the study authors: Conclusions about previously exposed vaccinees are limited, since just six AZD1222 recipients were seropositive for SARS-CoV-2 at baseline. The vaccine-associated CD4 TCRs covered the entire spike protein, and the dominant responses fell in regions 160-218 and 743-854. The 56-69-year group was small, and its depth increase did not reach significance, likely because of low power. Reportedly, almost half of the unique spike-specific TCRs recognized epitopes lying outside the regions that are mutated in the B.1.351 and B.1.1.7 variants. Spike-specific TCR breadth and depth rose significantly after two AZD1222 doses compared with day 0 and with MenACWY recipients. Most participants were white British and females outnumbered males, and the authors suggested that clonal diversity may have been underestimated. Because no samples from the day 14 peak response were available, repertoires could be characterized only after the peak T cell response.

Ends trimmed: V by 0 bases, J by 3 bases; bases unmatched to a gene: 3. The CDR3 measures 15 amino acids from cysteine to phenylalanine. The kept DNA is CDR3 alone, 45 bases in frame from the first base. Sequences SGHRS (CDR1) and YFSETQ (CDR2) are obtained from the germline V gene. Material: peripheral blood, obtained on day 0 of AZD1222 vaccination. The chain is encoded by TRBV5-1 joined to TRBJ1-5; a stretch of 7 junction bases matches TRBD1. The source is an adult in good health. The DNA sequence is as follows: TGCGCCAGCAGCTTGGGGACAGGCGTCAATCAGCCCCAGCATTTT. Translated, it reads CASSLGTGVNQPQHF. The CDR3, completed at both ends by the reference TRBV5-1 and TRBJ1-5 genes, gives the full variable domain KAGVTQTPRYLIKTRGQQVTLSCSPISGHRSVSWYQQTPGQGLQFLFEYFSETQRNKGNFPGRFSGRQFSNSRSEMNVSTLELGDSALYLCASSLGTGVNQPQHFGDGTRLSIL.